This entry is about one TCR beta chain. Antigen: not known. This specimen comes from a study of CD8+CD57+ T cells in acquired aplastic anemia. Background on the study: DNA recovered from sorted CD4+ and CD8+ cells had a mean of about 3 ug.

Whole-study results and caveats: Overlap between patients and controls comprised almost 30 CD8+ CDR3 sequences.

Patients who underwent sequencing had shown CD8+CD57+ cell expansion by flow cytometry. Researchers used genomic DNA as the template to profile TCR beta VDJ and CDR3. TCRdb re-derived calls from the reads in MiXCR, one entry per CDR3 protein. The sample lists about 95,000 distinct CDR3 sequences; about 67% were seen once. The specimen was sorted CD4+, CD8+, or CD8+CD57+ T cells (not recorded which) from PBMCs. The TCR comes from a human donor with aplastic anemia.

This CDR3 reads CAISDMGQRNEKLFF. The CDR3 region has the DNA TGTGCCATCAGTGATATGGGACAGAGAAATGAAAAACTGTTTTTT. The J gene is TRBJ1-4, the V gene TRBV10-3, with 7 bases fitting TRBD1. The CDR3 length is 15 residues. With V trimmed by 3 bases and J by 5 bases, 6 bases remained unmatched. Per the germline V gene, CDR1 is ENHRY and CDR2 is SYGVKD.